The entry that follows covers one T cell receptor (beta chain) sequence. What antigen it recognizes has not been identified. No much larger clone exists at a distance of one base, and base qualities are not known. The CDR3, cysteine through phenylalanine, is 14 amino acids long. Only the CDR3 DNA is retained, 42 bases long and in frame from the first base. CDR1 and CDR2, per the germline V gene, are SGHTA and FQGNSA. The junction carries 16 bases between V and J, which are trimmed by 7 bases and 6 bases respectively. All of the isolated RNA was reverse transcribed with the High Capacity cDNA Reverse Transcription Kit, so expressed TCRB transcripts were sequenced. Naive, central memory and regulatory T cell samples underwent deep immunoSEQ sequencing, averaging approximately 3.5 million total reads per sample. Sorted cells were lysed in RLT buffer, and RNA was extracted using DNase-treated RNeasy Micro or Mini kits according to cell number. To prevent cross-contamination, every cell subset was processed on its own, while patient and healthy donor samples were processed together. The immunoSEQ multiplex PCR was used to amplify TCRB sequences from cDNA, yielding 87-bp fragments that span the CDR3 region. The amplicons were sequenced using the Illumina HiSeq platform. Under the source paper's analysis protocol: Synthetic template baselines were used to correct PCR bias computationally, reads within Hamming distance 2 were collapsed together, and singletons that could not be merged were discarded. Reads were aligned to IMGT to assign V, D and J genes, CDR3 length, and insertions or deletions at six rearrangement sites. Within each subset, clonotype counts were normalized to sorted cell number, after which true diversity and Gini coefficients were computed with the tcR R package. The overlap coefficient, calculated on TCRB nucleotide sequences, was used to quantify repertoire sharing. TCRdb mirrors the immuneACCESS table, restricted to in-frame sequences. Some clones are absent from its copies; in checked studies, under half trace to an unresolved V gene, and the reason for the others is unknown. That table is the source of V, J and clone size, and D and trimming were worked out from the DNA. Here the sample has roughly 60,000 clones; over 50% occur a single time. The ten most abundant clones make up 2.2% of the sample.

This record comes from a study of beta chain features in type 1 diabetes (dated by TCRdb to between 2017 and 2018). Regarding the study in general: No differences in mean age, gender distribution, total cell number or subset yield were found between patients and healthy donors. Across all samples, about 110 million sorted cells were examined, and cell number per subset correlated strongly with RNA yield. In the study, TCRB repertoires of sorted circulating CD4+ T cell subsets from recently diagnosed type 1 diabetes patients were compared with those of matched healthy donors. Naive and central memory subsets were obtained from all 30 or so donors, but regulatory and stem cell-like memory subsets were isolated from only 8 patients and roughly eight healthy donors.

Broad study findings and their caveats: PCR might favor shorter templates, but patient and control samples were amplified and corrected together, so any skew would affect both groups equally. Because small numbers of individuals were included in the HLA sub-analyses, any influence of HLA type on TCRB rearrangement was left unresolved. Type 1 diabetes patients showed a moderate but significant shortening of TCRB CDR3 length in all four CD4+ subsets. The naive, central memory and regulatory TCRB repertoires appeared to resemble one another more closely among patients than among healthy donors. At VDJ recombination sites, patients with type 1 diabetes made fewer insertions and deleted more nucleotides, a pattern implying thymic rearrangement abnormalities. Sequencing cDNA rather than genomic DNA could over-represent highly expressing activated cells, although activation and CD3 levels did not differ between groups.

Each donor gave one peripheral blood draw, roughly 0.11 L on average, collected into heparinised tubes. A BD FACSAria II and a panel including CD45RO, CCR7, CD25, CD127, CD95 and CD27 were used to sort naive, central memory, regulatory and stem cell-like memory CD4+ T cells. A purity above 98% was achieved for all sorted populations. Right away, PBMCs were isolated by Lymphoprep density gradient centrifugation and were stained directly, with no culture step. To minimize batch effects, samples were stained and sorted in pairs, one healthy donor with one patient per experiment. The source material was Tregs from blood. Reading the label with the study, this specimen's cell subset or site is: regulatory CD4+ T cells. This clonotype originated in a young woman in good health. Rearrangement joined TRBV7-2 to TRBJ2-4, with the D segment identity uncertain. CDR3 loop: CASNPRQVGNIQYF. DNA sequence: TGTGCCAGCAACCCTCGGCAGGTGGGAAACATTCAGTACTTC. Full variable domain (CDR3 extended with the reference TRBV7-2 and TRBJ2-4 proteins): GAGVSQSPSNKVTEKGKDVELRCDPISGHTALYWYRQSLGQGLEFLIYFQGNSAPDKSGLPSDRFSAERTGGSVSTLTIQRTQQEDSAVYLCASNPRQVGNIQYFGAGTRLSVL.